The 14 T cell receptor beta chains below come from one sample, sequenced in a study of CD8+CD57+ T cells in acquired aplastic anemia. Using genomic DNA as the template, TCR beta VDJ and CDR3 profiling was carried out. TCRdb used MiXCR to reprocess the reads, holding one entry per CDR3 protein. The data show fewer than 250,000 distinct CDR3 sequences, 50% to 55% seen once. Material: sorted CD4+, CD8+, or CD8+CD57+ T cells (not recorded which) from PBMCs. All receptors derive from a human donor in good health, serving as a control.

This chain joins TRBV29-1 and TRBJ2-7; the match to TRBD1 covers 7 bases. J lost 2 bases, V lost 8 bases, and 6 bases had no gene match. The germline CDR1 and CDR2 sequences are SQVTM and ANQGSEA. CDR3 size: 12 residues. The CDR3 sequence: CSLDRLAYEQYF. The CDR3 DNA sequence: TGCAGCTTGGACAGGCTCGCCTACGAGCAGTACTTC.

At least ten counts were recorded for this clonotype. The chain is built from TRBV20-1 and TRBJ1-1; no firm D call. The length of the CDR3 is 12 residues. CDR1 and CDR2 (germline): DFQATT, SNEGSKA (reference sequence). The ends were cut back, 1 base at V and 9 bases at J, with 12 bases in the middle. The CDR3 bases are TGCAGTGCTAGAGTTATGTCTGTAAAAGCTTTCTTT. Translating gives CSARVMSVKAFF.

Concerning this clonotype: Being one base from a much bigger clone, this may be a read error. The genes are TRBV30 and TRBJ2-3; D gene unclear. Germline loops: CDR1 GTSNPN, CDR2 SVGIG (reference sequence). The CDR3 extends over 11 amino acids. The CDR3 nucleotides are TGTGCCCGGAGTGTACTGGATACGCAGTATTTT. Its protein is CARSVLDTQYF.

This clonotype was counted ten times or more. The chain uses TRBV20-1 and TRBJ1-4; tentative D call: TRBD1 (5 bases). V was trimmed by 6 bases and J by 5 bases, leaving 13 bases between them. CDR1 and CDR2 from the germline V gene are DFQATT and SNEGSKA (reference sequence). The CDR3 contains 13 residues. For the CDR3, the DNA is TGCAGTGCCACCCGGCCAGGGAATGAAAAACTGTTTTTT. Amino acids: CSATRPGNEKLFF.

V gene TRBV15 combines with J gene TRBJ2-7; perhaps TRBD2 as D (5 bases). V lost 0 bases and J lost 5, with 8 bases in between. The CDR3 consists of 13 residues. The germline CDR1 and CDR2 sequences are LNHNV and YYDKDF (reference sequence). Here the CDR3 DNA reads TGTGCCACCAGCAGAGATGAGGGAGACGAGCAGTACTTC. Encoded protein: CATSRDEGDEQYF.

This clonotype was counted at least ten times. J is TRBJ2-5 and V is TRBV7-9; 8 nucleotides agree with TRBD1. The CDR3 spans 15 residues. V dropped 6 bases and J dropped 2; count of bases not matched to a gene: 8. Germline CDR1 SEHNR, CDR2 FQNEAQ (reference sequence). The CDR3 loop is CASSMTGAIQETQYF. The CDR3 nucleotides are TGTGCCAGCAGTATGACAGGGGCGATACAAGAGACCCAGTACTTC.

V and J are TRBV7-2 and TRBJ1-1; D is perhaps TRBD1 (5 bases). Germline-derived CDR1 and CDR2 are SGHTA and FQGNSA. The CDR3 extends over 16 amino acids. Between the trimmed V and J ends, which lost 5 bases and 0 bases, there was a span of 16 bases. This chain's CDR3 is CASSRTGTPMNTEAFF. CDR3 DNA: TGTGCCAGCAGCCGAACTGGGACCCCGATGAACACTGAAGCTTTCTTT.

A remark on this clonotype: One junction end does not reproduce the germline sequence, and a read error may be involved. This chain uses TRBV7-2 with TRBJ2-3; no reliable D call. The CDR3 length is 15 residues. From germline, CDR1 is SGHTA and CDR2 FQGNSA. The CDR3 DNA is TGTGCCTGCAGCTTCGTGCACGGCCGCACAGATACGCAGTATTTT. Translation: CACSFVHGRTDTQYF.

This rearrangement joins TRBV7-8 to TRBJ1-1; TRBD1 might be the D (6 bases). V lost 1 base and J 8 bases, leaving 17 bases between the germline ends. The CDR3 loop spans 15 amino acids. Germline loops: CDR1 SGHVS, CDR2 FQNEAQ. CDR3 protein: CASSLGASGGAEAFF. As DNA, the CDR3 is TGTGCCAGCAGCTTAGGGGCTAGCGGGGGGGCCGAAGCTTTCTTT.

The table lists this clonotype with many counts. This chain connects TRBV12-3 or TRBV12-4 to TRBJ2-1; 8 nucleotides match TRBD1. This CDR3 spans 13 amino acids. Trimming took 6 bases from V and 13 from J; bases not matched to a gene: 11. The DNA for the CDR3 is TGTGCCAGCAGCAACGGACAGGGTTTGATTCAGTTCTTC. Encoded protein: CASSNGQGLIQFF.

This clonotype was detected a few times. This sequence joins TRBV29-1 and TRBJ1-2; D is undetermined. V was shortened by 6 bases and J by 2 bases, with 16 bases between the two germline ends. The CDR3 has 14 amino acids. Germline V gene lookup returns CDR1 SQVTM and CDR2 ANQGSEA. The CDR3 loop reads CSVASSGGNYGYTF. Written as DNA, the CDR3 is TGCAGCGTGGCCTCAAGTGGTGGAAACTATGGCTACACCTTC.

V gene TRBV9 combines with J gene TRBJ1-1; maybe TRBD1 (5 bases). Trimming took off 4 bases at V and 1 base at J, with 17 bases between the two ends. The CDR3 sequence is 16 residues long. The germline gives CDR1 SGDLS, CDR2 YYNGEE. CDR3 coding DNA: TGTGCCAGCAGCCCTTCGTTCCGGGGGACGAACACTGAAGCTTTCTTT. It specifies CASSPSFRGTNTEAFF.

This chain links TRBV7-9 with TRBJ1-2; a weak D match, TRBD1 (5 bases). Germline CDR1 reads SEHNR; CDR2 reads FQNEAQ (reference sequence). The V gene lost 10 bases and the J gene lost 0 bases, with 18 bases spanning the gap. The CDR3 totals 15 residues. CDR3 DNA: TGTGCCACCAGGAGGGGCGACCGCCCTAACTATGGCTACACCTTC. It codes for CATRRGDRPNYGYTF.

The J gene is TRBJ2-7, the V gene TRBV7-2; TRBD1 matches at 8 bases. From germline, CDR1 is SGHTA and CDR2 FQGNSA. The CDR3 contains 12 residues. V was clipped by 5 bases and J by 12 bases; unmatched bases: 9. CDR3 bases: TGTGCCAGCAGCATGGGACAGGTAGTCCGGTACTTC. Protein sequence: CASSMGQVVRYF.